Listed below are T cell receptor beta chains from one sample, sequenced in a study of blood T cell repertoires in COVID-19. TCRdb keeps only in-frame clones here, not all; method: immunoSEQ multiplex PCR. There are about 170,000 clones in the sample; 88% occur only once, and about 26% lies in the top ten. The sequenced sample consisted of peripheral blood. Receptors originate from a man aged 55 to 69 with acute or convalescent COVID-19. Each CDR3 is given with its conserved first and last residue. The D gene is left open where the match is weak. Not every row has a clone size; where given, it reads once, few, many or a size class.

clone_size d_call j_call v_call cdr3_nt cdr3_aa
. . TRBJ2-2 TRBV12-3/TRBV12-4 TGTGCCAGCTGGGAGGTCGGGGAGCTGTTTTTT CASWEVGELFF
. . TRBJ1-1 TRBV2 TGTGCCAGCATTCTCGGGACTGAAGCTTTCTTT CASILGTEAFF
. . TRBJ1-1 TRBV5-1 TGCGCCAGCAGCTTGGGTGTCGGCACTGAAGCTTTCTTT CASSLGVGTEAFF
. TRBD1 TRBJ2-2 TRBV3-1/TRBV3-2 TGTGCCAGCAGCTACGGGACAGATGGAACCGGGGAGCTGTTTTTT CASSYGTDGTGELFF
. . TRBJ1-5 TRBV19 TGTGCCAGTAGTCGGCAGGGGAAAGAATTTAGCAATCAGCCCCAGCATTTT CASSRQGKEFSNQPQHF
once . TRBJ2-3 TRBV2 TGTGCCAGTGAGACAGGGAGGAGGACAGATACGCAGTATTTT CASETGRRTDTQYF
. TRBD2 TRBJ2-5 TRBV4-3 TGCGCCAGCAGCCAAGATCAGGGAGGGGAGACCCAGTACTTC CASSQDQGGETQYF
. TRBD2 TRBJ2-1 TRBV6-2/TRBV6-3 TGTGCCAGCAGTTACAGGCGGGGGGGGAACAATGAGCAGTTCTTC CASSYRRGGNNEQFF
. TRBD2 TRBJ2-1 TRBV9 TGTGCCAGCAGCATCCAAACGGGACTAGCGGACAATGAGCAGTTCTTC CASSIQTGLADNEQFF
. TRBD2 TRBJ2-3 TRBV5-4 TGTGCCAGCAGCCCGGGACTAGCAGACCCAGATACGCAGTATTTT CASSPGLADPDTQYF
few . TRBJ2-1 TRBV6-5 TGTGCCAGCAGTTACTCAGTTGATCGGGGCAATGAGCAGTTCTTC CASSYSVDRGNEQFF
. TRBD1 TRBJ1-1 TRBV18 TGTGCCAGCTCGCCCCGTGGGACAGGGGGCCCAGCAAACACTGAAGCTTTCTTT CASSPRGTGGPANTEAFF
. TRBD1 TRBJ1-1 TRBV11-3 TGTGCCAGCAGCCCTACACAGGGGAGCACTGAAGCTTTCTTT CASSPTQGSTEAFF
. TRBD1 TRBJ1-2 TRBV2 TGTGCCAGCAGCGGGACAGGGGATAGCTATGGCTACACCTTC CASSGTGDSYGYTF
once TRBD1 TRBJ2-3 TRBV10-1 TGCGCCAACGTCACAGGGGCAGGAGATACGCAGTATTTT CANVTGAGDTQYF
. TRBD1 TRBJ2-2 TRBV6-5 TGTGCCAGCAGTTTTCCCACAGGGGGCGGCGGGGAGCTGTTTTTT CASSFPTGGGGELFF
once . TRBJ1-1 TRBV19 TGTGCCAGTAGGCGGGACCCTCGATATACTTTCTTT CASRRDPRYTFF
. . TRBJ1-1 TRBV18 TGTGCCAGCTCACCACGGGAGGGAGGTTTCGACACTGAAGCTTTCTTT CASSPREGGFDTEAFF
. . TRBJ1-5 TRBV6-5 TGTGCCAGCAGCCGGGACATCAATAGCAATCAGCCCCAGCATTTT CASSRDINSNQPQHF
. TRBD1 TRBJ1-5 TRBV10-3 TGTGCCATCAGTGAGTTGCGAGTCGGGGCAGGGGGCGCGAATCAGCCCCAGCATTTT CAISELRVGAGGANQPQHF
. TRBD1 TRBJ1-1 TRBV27 TGTGCCAGCAGTTGGAGCTGGACAGGCAGCACTGAAGCTTTCTTT CASSWSWTGSTEAFF
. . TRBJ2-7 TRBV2 TGTGCCAGCACCCGGACTACGAGCTCCTACGAGCAGTACTTC CASTRTTSSYEQYF
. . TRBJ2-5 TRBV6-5 TGTGCCAGCAGTCCGATGGGGGGAAGAGAGACCCAGTACTTC CASSPMGGRETQYF
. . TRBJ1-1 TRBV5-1 TGCGCCAGCAGCAGTCGCGGACAGTCGAACACTGAAGCTTTCTTT CASSSRGQSNTEAFF
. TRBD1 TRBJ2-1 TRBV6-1 TGTGCCAGCAGTGGGTGGGGGACAGGGGGCCTCAATGAGCAGTTCTTC CASSGWGTGGLNEQFF
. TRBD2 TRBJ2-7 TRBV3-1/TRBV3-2 TGTGCCAGCAGCCACCCTAGCGGGAGTCTTTACGAGCAGTACTTC CASSHPSGSLYEQYF
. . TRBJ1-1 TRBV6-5 TGTGCCAGCAGTTACTCGGGTATGAGGACTGAAGCTTTCTTT CASSYSGMRTEAFF
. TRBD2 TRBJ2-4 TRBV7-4 TGTGCCAGCAGTTTTAGTATCTCTAGCGGGGGGTATAGAAACATTCAGTACTTC CASSFSISSGGYRNIQYF
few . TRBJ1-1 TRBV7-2 TGTGCCAGCAGCTCGCTCGGGGCGGGGCGGGGCACTGAAGCTTTCTTT CASSSLGAGRGTEAFF
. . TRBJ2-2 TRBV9 TGTGCCAGCAGTTCCCCCCAACATGGCCCCGGGGAGCTGTTTTTT CASSSPQHGPGELFF
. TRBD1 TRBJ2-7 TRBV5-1 TGCGCCAGCAGCAGGGGACAGGGGCCCTCCTACGAGCAGTACTTC CASSRGQGPSYEQYF
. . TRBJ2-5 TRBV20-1 TGCAGTGCCGGAGGAGGGTCGGCCCAGTACTTC CSAGGGSAQYF
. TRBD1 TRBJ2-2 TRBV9 TGTGCCAGCAGCCCCGGGACAGGCGGGACCGGGGAGCTGTTTTTT CASSPGTGGTGELFF
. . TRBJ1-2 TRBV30 TGTGCCTGGAGTGTACAGGGCCACTATGGCTACACCTTC CAWSVQGHYGYTF
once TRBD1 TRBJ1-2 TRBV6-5 TGTGCCAGCACCCCTACGACAGGGTCCTATGGCTACACCTTC CASTPTTGSYGYTF
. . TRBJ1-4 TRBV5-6 TGTGCCAGCAGCTTGGCCGCAGGTACTAATGAAAAACTGTTTTTT CASSLAAGTNEKLFF
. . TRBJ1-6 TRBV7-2 TGTGCCAGCAGCGCCGGAGAGGGAAGCTCCTATAATTCACCCCTCCACTTT CASSAGEGSSYNSPLHF